These 13 T cell receptor beta chains came from one sample sequenced in a study of cytomegalovirus exposure and HLA in healthy donors. Measured with immunoSEQ multiplex PCR; TCRdb has only the in-frame clones, and not every one. The sample carries about 160,000 clones, roughly 91% recorded once. Sequencing input: PBMCs. These receptors came from a woman under 30 in good health and CMV-seropositive.

This clone was detected only a few times. The rearrangement joins TRBV6-1 to TRBJ2-7, with 9 bases identical to TRBD1. J lost 7 bases, V lost 4 bases, and 8 bases had no gene match. CDR1 and CDR2 from the germline V gene are MNHNS and SASEGT. This CDR3 has 14 amino acids. The CDR3 here is CASSALGTGNEQYF. DNA of the CDR3: TGTGCCAGCAGTGCCCTAGGGACAGGGAATGAGCAGTACTTC.

Regarding this clone: One end of the junction fails to match germline, which may point to a read error. The CDR3 protein is CASREEDRAGQPQHF. CDR3 coding DNA: TGTGCCAGCAGGGAAGAAGACAGGGCGGGTCAGCCCCAGCATTTT. J is TRBJ1-5 and V is TRBV6-1; TRBD1 aligns across 7 bases. The CDR3 covers 15 residues. CDR1 is MNHNS and CDR2 is SASEGT in the germline V gene.

V gene TRBV4-1 combines with J gene TRBJ1-1, with 8 bases lining up with TRBD1. CDR3 length: 16 amino acids. In germline, CDR1 is MGHRA, CDR2 YSYEKL. V was clipped by 3 bases and J by 1 base; unmatched bases: 7. This CDR3 reads CASSHAGGLWNTEAFF. The CDR3, as DNA: TGCGCCAGCAGCCACGCAGGGGGCCTATGGAACACTGAAGCTTTCTTT.

The sample holds one count of this clone. The chain employs TRBV4-1 and TRBJ1-2; D is uncertain. From germline, CDR1 is MGHRA and CDR2 YSYEKL. The CDR3 spans 14 residues. The V end lost 0 bases, the J end lost 1 base, and 6 bases lay between the germline ends. In DNA, the CDR3 is TGCGCCAGCAGCCAAGAGGGAGGTAACTATGGCTACACCTTC. Translation gives CASSQEGGNYGYTF.

The chain is built from TRBV18 and TRBJ1-5, with D perhaps TRBD1 (5 bases). Germline assignment: CDR1 KGHSH and CDR2 LQKENI. Trimming shortened V by 2 bases and J by 4 bases, and 12 bases separated the two germline ends. The CDR3 is made up of 15 amino acids. This CDR3 reads CASSPDVPGNQPQHF. The DNA for the CDR3 is TGTGCCAGCTCACCAGATGTTCCAGGGAATCAGCCCCAGCATTTT.

The chain couples TRBV18 to TRBJ1-1; the match to TRBD1 covers 8 bases. Germline CDR1 KGHSH, CDR2 LQKENI. There are 14 residues in the CDR3. V was pared by 2 bases and J by 6 bases, with 5 bases of the junction left unmatched. The CDR3 spells CASSPTGTGPEAFF. In nucleotides, the CDR3 is TGTGCCAGCTCACCAACGGGGACAGGACCTGAAGCTTTCTTT.

The chain couples TRBV6-5 to TRBJ2-7; D is possibly TRBD1 (6 bases). Germline assignment: CDR1 MNHEY and CDR2 SVGAGI. This CDR3 spans 12 amino acids. The ends were cut back, 3 bases at V and 5 bases at J, with 8 bases in the middle. The CDR3 sequence: CASSYRGNEQYF. The DNA for the CDR3 is TGTGCCAGCAGTTATAGGGGGAACGAGCAGTACTTC.

The chain combines TRBV11-2 with TRBJ2-5; 8 nucleotides match TRBD2. Trimming cost V 2 bases and J 0 bases; bases outside gene matches: 2. This CDR3 region has 15 residues. The V gene's germline CDR1 is SGHAT and CDR2 FQNNGV. The CDR3 region is CASSLREGYQETQYF. As DNA, the CDR3 is TGTGCCAGCAGCTTACGGGAGGGATACCAAGAGACCCAGTACTTC.

V and J are TRBV28 and TRBJ1-3, with a weak D call TRBD1 (5 bases). The CDR3 consists of 13 residues. Trimming removed 4 bases at V and 2 bases at J, with 6 bases between. The germline V gene has CDR1 MDHEN and CDR2 SYDVKM. For the CDR3, the DNA is TGTGCCAGCAGTTCAGGGCCTGGAAACACCATATATTTT. Protein sequence: CASSSGPGNTIYF.

The rearrangement joins TRBV7-3 to TRBJ2-7; weak D call: TRBD1 (7 bases). The CDR3 contains 17 residues. Deletions cut 1 base from V and 2 bases from J, with 18 bases between. CDR1 is SGHTA and CDR2 is FQGTGA in the germline V gene. The CDR3 is CASSLMPGQGGAYEQYF. CDR3 coding DNA: TGTGCCAGCAGCTTAATGCCAGGGCAGGGGGGAGCCTACGAGCAGTACTTC.

This chain links TRBV20-1 with TRBJ1-1; D not resolved. From germline, CDR1 is DFQATT and CDR2 SNEGSKA (reference sequence). This CDR3 spans 11 amino acids. V was cut by 6 bases and J by 5 bases, with 10 bases left in between. In DNA, the CDR3 is TGCAGTGCCCCGTTACGGACTGAAGCTTTCTTT. It yields the protein CSAPLRTEAFF.

J is TRBJ2-1 and V is TRBV11-2; a weak D match, TRBD2 (6 bases). CDR3 size: 16 residues. V lost 1 base and J lost 0, with 10 bases in between. CDR1 is SGHAT, CDR2 FQNNGV, per germline. The DNA of the CDR3 is TGTGCCAGCAGCTTAGGGAGGGTGGTCTCCTACAATGAGCAGTTCTTC. As protein: CASSLGRVVSYNEQFF. Variable domain in full (rest from reference TRBV11-2 and TRBJ2-1): EAGVAQSPRYKIIEKRQSVAFWCNPISGHATLYWYQQILGQGPKLLIQFQNNGVVDDSQLPKDRFSAERLKGVDSTLKIQPAKLEDSAVYLCASSLGRVVSYNEQFFGPGTRLTVL.

The chain carries TRBV4-1 and TRBJ2-7; perhaps TRBD2 as D (5 bases). V lost 1 base and J lost 6, with 16 bases in between. This CDR3 has 15 residues. Germline V CDR1 and CDR2: MGHRA, YSYEKL. CDR3 residues: CASSQAHPTTSEQYF. Here the CDR3 DNA reads TGCGCCAGCAGCCAAGCACACCCGACTACTAGCGAGCAGTACTTC.